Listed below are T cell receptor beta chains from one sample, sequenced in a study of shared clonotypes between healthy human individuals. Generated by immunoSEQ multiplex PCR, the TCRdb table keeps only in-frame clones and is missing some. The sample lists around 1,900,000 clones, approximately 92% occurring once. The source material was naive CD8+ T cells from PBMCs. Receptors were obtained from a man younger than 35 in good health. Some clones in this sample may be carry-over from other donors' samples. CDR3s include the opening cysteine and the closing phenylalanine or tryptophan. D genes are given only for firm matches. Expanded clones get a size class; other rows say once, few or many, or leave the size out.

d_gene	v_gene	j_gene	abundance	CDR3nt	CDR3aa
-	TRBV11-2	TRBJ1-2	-	TGTGCCAGCAGCTTACTCCAGACTAACTATGGCTACACCTTC	CASSLLQTNYGYTF
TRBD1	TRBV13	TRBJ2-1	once	TGTGCCAGCAGCGCCCGCGACAGGGAATTGGGGGATGAGCAGTTCTTC	CASSARDRELGDEQFF
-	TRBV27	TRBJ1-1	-	TGTGCCAGCAGTGAAGAATTCGGGCCCGTCACTGAAGCTTTCTTT	CASSEEFGPVTEAFF
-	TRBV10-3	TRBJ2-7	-	TGTGCCATCAGTGACCAGAAACTCTACGAGCAGTACTTC	CAISDQKLYEQYF
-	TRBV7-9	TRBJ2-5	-	TGTGCCAGCAGCTCTCCACGGGACTCGCAAGAGACCCAGTACTTC	CASSSPRDSQETQYF
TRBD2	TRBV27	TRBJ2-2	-	TGTGCCAGCAGTTTTGGGCTAGCGGGTGTCACCGGGGAGCTGTTTTTT	CASSFGLAGVTGELFF
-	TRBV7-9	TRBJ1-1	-	TGTGCCAGCAGCTTAACGGGCCACGGGGAGAACACTGAAGCTTTCTTT	CASSLTGHGENTEAFF
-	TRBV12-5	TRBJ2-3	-	TGTGCTAGTGGTTTGGTACTAGTTCAACTCACAGATACGCAGTATTTT	CASGLVLVQLTDTQYF
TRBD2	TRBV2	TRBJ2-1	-	TGTGCCAGCACTATTAGCGGGAGTAACGGAGATGAGCAGTTCTTC	CASTISGSNGDEQFF
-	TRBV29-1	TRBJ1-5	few	TGCAGCGTTCGGGACGATAGCAATCAGCCCCAGCATTTT	CSVRDDSNQPQHF
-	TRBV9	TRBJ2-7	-	TGTGCCAGCAGCGTAGCTGTCCAGTCACGCGAGCAGTACTTC	CASSVAVQSREQYF
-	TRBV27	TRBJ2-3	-	TGTGCCAGCAGTTTCATCGAGGGAGATACGCAGTATTTT	CASSFIEGDTQYF
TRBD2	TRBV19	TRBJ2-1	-	TGTGCCAGTAGTATCATAGCGGGTGGAACCTACAATGAGCAGTTCTTC	CASSIIAGGTYNEQFF
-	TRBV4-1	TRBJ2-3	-	TGCGCCAGCAGCCAAGTAAGTGCGGGATCTAGCACAGATACGCAGTATTTT	CASSQVSAGSSTDTQYF
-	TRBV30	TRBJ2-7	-	TGTGCCTGGAGCCTCGACTACGAGCAGTACTTC	CAWSLDYEQYF
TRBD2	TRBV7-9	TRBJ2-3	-	TGTGCCAGCAGCTTCCTACTAGCGGGTTACACAGATACGCAGTATTTT	CASSFLLAGYTDTQYF
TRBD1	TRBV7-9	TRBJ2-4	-	TGTGCCAGCAGCACGTGGGACAGCAAAAACATTCAGTACTTC	CASSTWDSKNIQYF